These 8 T cell receptor beta chains were sequenced from one sample in a study of memory CD4+ T cells and cytomegalovirus serostatus. TCRdb's table, derived via immunoSEQ multiplex PCR, lists solely in-frame clones and lacks some. This sample carries under 100,000 clones, 80% of them seen once, and the ten largest clones take roughly 0.85%. Single viable CD3+CD4+CD8-CD45RO+ cells were sorted as the memory CD4+ T cells. Material: memory CD4+ T cells from blood. All receptors derive from an adult in good health and CMV-seronegative.

V usage is TRBV5-1 and J usage is TRBJ2-7; D is perhaps TRBD1 or TRBD2 (5 bases each). V lost 4 bases and J lost 1, with 12 bases in between. The CDR3 has 14 residues. CDR1 is SGHRS and CDR2 is YFSETQ in the germline V gene. The CDR3 reads CASSLGTESYEQYF. Here the CDR3 DNA reads TGCGCCAGCAGCCTGGGGACGGAGTCCTACGAGCAGTACTTC.

The chain is built from TRBV7-2 and TRBJ2-7; a weak D match, TRBD2 (7 bases). This CDR3 has 15 residues. Germline-derived CDR1 and CDR2 are SGHTA and FQGNSA. Trimming pared 5 bases from V and 1 base from J, leaving 15 bases between. CDR3 region: CASSRVGGGSYEQYF. Here the CDR3 DNA reads TGTGCCAGCAGCCGCGTAGGGGGGGGGTCCTACGAGCAGTACTTC.

This clone appeared once. This chain links TRBV7-2 with TRBJ2-5, with D unclear. The germline gives CDR1 SGHTA, CDR2 FQGNSA. CDR3 length equals 14 residues. The germline V and J ends were trimmed by 2 bases and 5 bases, with 12 bases remaining between them. CDR3 DNA sequence: TGTGCCAGCAGCTTATATGAGGCCGGGGAGACCCAGTACTTC. Translated, it gives CASSLYEAGETQYF.

The rearrangement links TRBV7-9 to TRBJ2-7; D unresolved. This CDR3 is built from 13 residues. Germline V CDR1 and CDR2: SEHNR, FQNEAQ (reference sequence). With 3 bases removed from V and 4 bases from J, the gap between germline ends came to 10 bases. The CDR3 sequence: CASSFAGGYEQYF. In nucleotides, the CDR3 is TGTGCCAGCAGCTTTGCAGGTGGTTACGAGCAGTACTTC.

The chain recombines TRBV7-3 with TRBJ1-5; 8 nucleotides line up with TRBD1. J was trimmed by 0 bases and V by 5 bases; bases with no gene match: 12. Germline CDR1 and CDR2: SGHTA and FQGTGA. This CDR3 is built from 18 residues. The DNA for the CDR3 is TGTGCCAGCAGCCCTCCCCCCGGACAGGGTCGTAGCAATCAGCCCCAGCATTTT. It yields the protein CASSPPPGQGRSNQPQHF.

In this sample, this clone turned up a few times. The genes are TRBV28 and TRBJ1-2, with D unresolved. The CDR3 sequence is 13 residues long. Germline CDR1 and CDR2: MDHEN and SYDVKM. With 1 base removed from V and 5 bases from J, the gap between germline ends came to 8 bases. The CDR3 bases are TGTGCCAGCAGTTTATTAGAAGGGTATGGCTACACCTTC. This gives the protein CASSLLEGYGYTF.

This chain connects TRBV27 to TRBJ1-4; a possible D gene is TRBD1 (5 bases). Germline values: CDR1 MNHEY, CDR2 SMNVEV (reference sequence). The CDR3 totals 15 residues. Between the trimmed V and J ends, which lost 2 bases and 7 bases, there was a span of 14 bases. The CDR3 sequence is CASSLGAGVSEKLFF. The DNA of the CDR3 is TGTGCCAGCAGTTTAGGGGCGGGAGTTTCTGAAAAACTGTTTTTT.

The CDR3 spells CASRWGLGGSYEQYF. CDR3 DNA sequence: TGTGCCAGCAGGTGGGGTTTGGGAGGCTCCTACGAGCAGTACTTC. The chain employs TRBV6-5 and TRBJ2-7, with a tentative D call TRBD2 (6 bases). This CDR3 is 15 amino acids long. Trimming removed 6 bases at V and 0 bases at J, with 15 bases between. Per the germline V gene, CDR1 is MNHEY and CDR2 is SVGAGI.